This T cell receptor beta chain was identified during a study of T-cell memory formation after mild COVID-19. UMIs and sample barcodes were carried by the TCR alpha and TCR beta cDNA libraries that 5'RACE produced using constant-segment primers. TCRdb used MiXCR to reprocess the 5' RACE reads, holding one entry per CDR3 protein. Of some 440,000 distinct CDR3 sequences in the sample, around a quarter were seen once. A remark on this clonotype: Its antigen remains unidentified.

This CDR3 has 14 residues. The trim removed 0 bases at V and 4 bases at J, leaving 1 base unmatched. Germline CDR1 KGHSH, CDR2 LQKENI. Study-wide results and caveats: Nothing showed for sure that second-wave clones peaking on day 37 were SARS-CoV-2 specific. Pre-infection memory contained some responding clones, which suggested that cross-reactive memory had joined.

Sample: PBMCs or a T cell subset sorted from them (not recorded which). This TCR was sampled from an adult woman who had mild COVID-19 (a few samples of this study predate the infection). Cell type and time point are not known. The V call is TRBV18, the J call TRBJ2-5; 8 positions agree with TRBD2. CDR3 coding DNA: TGTGCCAGCTCACCACCGAGCGGGAGAGAGACCCAGTACTTC. Its translation is CASSPPSGRETQYF.